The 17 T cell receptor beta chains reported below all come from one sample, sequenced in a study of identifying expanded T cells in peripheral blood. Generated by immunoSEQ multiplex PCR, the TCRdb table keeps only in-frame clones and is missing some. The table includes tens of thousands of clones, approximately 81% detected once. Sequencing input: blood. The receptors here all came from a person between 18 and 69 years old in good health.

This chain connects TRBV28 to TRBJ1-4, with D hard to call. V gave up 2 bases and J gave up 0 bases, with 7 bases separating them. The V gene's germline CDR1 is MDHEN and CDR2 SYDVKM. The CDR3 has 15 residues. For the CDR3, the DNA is TGTGCCAGCAGTTTAGGAGACACAACTAATGAAAAACTGTTTTTT. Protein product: CASSLGDTTNEKLFF.

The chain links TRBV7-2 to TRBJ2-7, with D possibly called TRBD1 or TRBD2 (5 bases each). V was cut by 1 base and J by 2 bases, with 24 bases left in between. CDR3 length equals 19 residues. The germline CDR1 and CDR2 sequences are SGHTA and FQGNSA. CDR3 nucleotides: TGTGCCAGCAGCTTAGGGGCAGGGCCGGGGTTCGAGATCACCTACGAGCAGTACTTC. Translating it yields CASSLGAGPGFEITYEQYF.

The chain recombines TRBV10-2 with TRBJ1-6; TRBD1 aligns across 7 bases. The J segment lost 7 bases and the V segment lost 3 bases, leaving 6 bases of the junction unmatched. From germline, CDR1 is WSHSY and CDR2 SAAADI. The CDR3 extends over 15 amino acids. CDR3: CASSDAGQPNSPLHF. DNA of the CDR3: TGCGCCAGCAGTGATGCGGGACAGCCCAATTCACCCCTCCACTTT.

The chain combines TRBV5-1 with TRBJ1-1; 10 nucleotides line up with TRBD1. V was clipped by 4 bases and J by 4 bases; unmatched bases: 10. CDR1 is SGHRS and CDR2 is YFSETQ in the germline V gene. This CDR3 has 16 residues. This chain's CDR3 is CASSLGDWTGGTEAFF. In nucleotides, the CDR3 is TGCGCCAGCAGCCTCGGGGATTGGACAGGGGGCACTGAAGCTTTCTTT.

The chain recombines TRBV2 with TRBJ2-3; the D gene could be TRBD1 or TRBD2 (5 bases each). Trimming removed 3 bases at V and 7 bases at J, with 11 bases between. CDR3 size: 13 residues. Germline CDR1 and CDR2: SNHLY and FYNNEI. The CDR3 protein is CASSEPRGNTQYF. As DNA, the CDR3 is TGTGCCAGCAGTGAGCCGAGGGGCAATACGCAGTATTTT.

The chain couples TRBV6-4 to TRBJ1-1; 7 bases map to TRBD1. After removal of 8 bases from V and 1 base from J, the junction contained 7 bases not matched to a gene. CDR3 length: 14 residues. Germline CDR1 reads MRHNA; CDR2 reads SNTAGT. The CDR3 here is CASPRGRQNTEAFF. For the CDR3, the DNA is TGTGCCAGCCCGAGGGGGCGGCAGAACACTGAAGCTTTCTTT.

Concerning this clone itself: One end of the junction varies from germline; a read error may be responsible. DNA for the CDR3: TGCGCCAGCAGCCAAGGCTACACCTTC. Encoded protein: CASSQGYTF. The rearrangement links TRBV11-2 to TRBJ1-2; no clear D. The CDR3 covers 9 residues. The V gene's germline CDR1 is SGHAT and CDR2 FQNNGV.

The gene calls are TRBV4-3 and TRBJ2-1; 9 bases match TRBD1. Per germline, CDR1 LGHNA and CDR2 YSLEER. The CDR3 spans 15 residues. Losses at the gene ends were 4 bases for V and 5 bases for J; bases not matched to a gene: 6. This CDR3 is CASSPGTGKHNEQFF. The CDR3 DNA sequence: TGCGCCAGCAGCCCCGGGACAGGGAAACACAATGAGCAGTTCTTC.

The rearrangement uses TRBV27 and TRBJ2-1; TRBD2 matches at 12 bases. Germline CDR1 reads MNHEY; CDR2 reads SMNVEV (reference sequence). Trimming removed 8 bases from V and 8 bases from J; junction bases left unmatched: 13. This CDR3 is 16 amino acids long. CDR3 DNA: TGTGCCAGCGGAAGAGCGACTAGCGGGGGTGTGGATGAGCAGTTCTTC. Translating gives CASGRATSGGVDEQFF.

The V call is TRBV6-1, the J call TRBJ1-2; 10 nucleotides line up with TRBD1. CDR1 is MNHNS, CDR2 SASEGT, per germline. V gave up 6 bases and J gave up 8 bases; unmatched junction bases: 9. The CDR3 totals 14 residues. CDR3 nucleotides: TGTGCCAGCAGCCGGGACAGGGGCTTCCTGGGCTACACCTTC. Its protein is CASSRDRGFLGYTF.

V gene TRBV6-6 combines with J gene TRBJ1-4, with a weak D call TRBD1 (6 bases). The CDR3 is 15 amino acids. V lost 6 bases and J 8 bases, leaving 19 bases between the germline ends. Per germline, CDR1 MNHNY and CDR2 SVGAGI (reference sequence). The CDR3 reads CASSLTGFSPEKLFF. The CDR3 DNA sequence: TGTGCCAGCAGCTTAACAGGGTTTTCCCCCGAAAAACTGTTTTTT.

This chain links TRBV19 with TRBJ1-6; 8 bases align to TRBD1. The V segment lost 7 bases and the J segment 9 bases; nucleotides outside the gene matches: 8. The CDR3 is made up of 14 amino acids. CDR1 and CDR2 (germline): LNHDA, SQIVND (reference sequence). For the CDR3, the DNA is TGTGCCAGTACGGACAGGGTCCGACGTTCACCCCTCCACTTT. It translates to CASTDRVRRSPLHF.

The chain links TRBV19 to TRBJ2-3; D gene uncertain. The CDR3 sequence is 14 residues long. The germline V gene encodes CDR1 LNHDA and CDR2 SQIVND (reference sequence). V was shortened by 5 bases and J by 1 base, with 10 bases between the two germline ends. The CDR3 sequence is CASSEGRGTDTQYF. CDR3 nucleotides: TGTGCCAGTAGTGAAGGGCGAGGCACAGATACGCAGTATTTT.

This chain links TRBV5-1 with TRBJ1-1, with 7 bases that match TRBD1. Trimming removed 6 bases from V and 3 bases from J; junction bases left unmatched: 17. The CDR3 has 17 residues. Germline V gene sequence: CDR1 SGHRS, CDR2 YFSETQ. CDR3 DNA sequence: TGCGCCAGCATCCGGGGAGCATCGAGGGGGCAGGACACTGAAGCTTTCTTT. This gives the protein CASIRGASRGQDTEAFF. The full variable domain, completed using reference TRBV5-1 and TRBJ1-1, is KAGVTQTPRYLIKTRGQQVTLSCSPISGHRSVSWYQQTPGQGLQFLFEYFSETQRNKGNFPGRFSGRQFSNSRSEMNVSTLELGDSALYLCASIRGASRGQDTEAFFGQGTRLTVV.

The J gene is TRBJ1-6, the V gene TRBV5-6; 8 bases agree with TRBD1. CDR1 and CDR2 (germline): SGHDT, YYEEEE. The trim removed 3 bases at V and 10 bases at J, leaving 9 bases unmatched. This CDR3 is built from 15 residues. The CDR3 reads CASSWKAGGRSPLHF. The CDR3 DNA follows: TGTGCCAGCAGCTGGAAGGCAGGGGGCCGATCACCCCTCCACTTT.

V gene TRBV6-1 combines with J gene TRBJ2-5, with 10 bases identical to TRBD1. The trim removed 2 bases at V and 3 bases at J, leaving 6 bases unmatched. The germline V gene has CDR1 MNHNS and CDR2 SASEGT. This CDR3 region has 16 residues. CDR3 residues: CASSEIGGQGEETQYF. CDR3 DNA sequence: TGTGCCAGCAGTGAAATTGGCGGACAGGGGGAAGAGACCCAGTACTTC.

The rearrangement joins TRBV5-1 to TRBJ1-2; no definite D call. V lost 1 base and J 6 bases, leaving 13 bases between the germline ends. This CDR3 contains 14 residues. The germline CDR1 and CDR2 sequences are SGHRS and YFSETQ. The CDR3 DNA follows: TGCGCCAGCAGCTTGTATCTGGGAGACGATGGCTACACCTTC. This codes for CASSLYLGDDGYTF.